Listed below are T cell receptor beta chains from one sample, sequenced in a study of tacrolimus-resistant gene-edited T cells for transplant recipients. Produced via immunoSEQ multiplex PCR; TCRdb's table is partial and in-frame only. The sample lists under 950 clones; approximately 44% were seen once. The sequencing here drew on a CMV-specific product grown in culture, taken from cells with FKBP12 knockout. These receptors were taken from a human donor in good health, a blood donor. CDR3s include the opening cysteine and the closing phenylalanine or tryptophan. A D gene is named only where the DNA matches it firmly. The size entry is marked missing in some rows and otherwise reads once, few, many or a size class.

v_call	clone_size	d_call	j_call	cdr3_aa	cdr3_nt
TRBV27	-	-	TRBJ2-1	CASSSQGYNEQFF	TGTGCCAGCAGTTCCCAAGGATACAATGAGCAGTTCTTC
TRBV27	hyperexpanded	-	TRBJ2-3	CASSPYGGAADTQYF	TGTGCCAGCAGTCCTTATGGGGGGGCCGCAGATACGCAGTATTTT
TRBV18	few	-	TRBJ1-1	CASSLSGLDTEAFF	TGTGCCAGCTCACTCTCGGGGTTGGACACTGAAGCTTTCTTT
TRBV19	-	TRBD2	TRBJ2-1	CASSKPSGMAGNEQFF	TGTGCCAGTAGTAAGCCTAGCGGGATGGCTGGCAATGAGCAGTTCTTC
TRBV21-1	-	-	TRBJ2-7	CASSAPGEQYF	TGTGCCAGCAGCGCGCCTGGGGAGCAGTACTTC
TRBV7-9	medium-sized	TRBD1	TRBJ2-7	CASSSYGTGGSPEQYF	TGTGCCAGCAGCTCCTACGGGACAGGGGGCTCCCCCGAGCAGTACTTC
TRBV30	few	-	TRBJ1-4	CAWRQGGNEQLFF	TGTGCCTGGAGGCAAGGAGGGAATGAACAACTGTTTTTT
TRBV15	-	-	TRBJ2-7	CATSRDRLSYEQYF	TGTGCCACCAGCAGAGATCGGCTGTCCTATGAGCAGTACTTC
TRBV3-1/TRBV3-2	-	TRBD1	TRBJ2-2	CASSQEFRDREKTTRGAVF	TGTGCCAGCAGCCAAGAATTCCGGGACAGGGAGAAGACCACCCGGGGAGCTGTTTTT